Below, 14 T cell receptor beta chains from the same sample are listed, as sequenced in a study of blood T cell repertoires in COVID-19 (dated by TCRdb to about 2020). Library preparation employed the immunoSEQ multiplex PCR assay. This is the immuneACCESS table as TCRdb keeps it, with only in-frame sequences that have V and J called. A part of the clones is gone; compared with another copy, unresolved V genes explain less than half, and the rest is unexplained. Recorded for this sample are just over 300,000 clones; roughly 88% of them occurred a single time. The top ten hold under 2.5% of the sample. The sample was PBMCs or T cells enriched from blood (not recorded which). The receptor set was obtained from a man younger than 45 who had recovered from COVID-19.

Written as DNA, the CDR3 is TGTGCCAGCAGCTTAGGATTGGCAAGCAGGGGCAATTCACCCCTCCACTTT. This codes for CASSLGLASRGNSPLHF. The V gene is TRBV11-2, the J gene TRBJ1-6; tentative D call: TRBD1 (6 bases). The CDR3 is 17 residues long. Germline V gives CDR1 SGHAT, CDR2 FQNNGV. V was trimmed by 1 base and J by 7 bases, leaving 17 bases between them. Variable domain in full (rest from reference TRBV11-2 and TRBJ1-6): EAGVAQSPRYKIIEKRQSVAFWCNPISGHATLYWYQQILGQGPKLLIQFQNNGVVDDSQLPKDRFSAERLKGVDSTLKIQPAKLEDSAVYLCASSLGLASRGNSPLHFGNGTRLTVT.

V is TRBV5-4 and J is TRBJ1-1, with D possibly being TRBD1 (5 bases). Per the germline V gene, CDR1 is SGHNT and CDR2 is YYREEE (reference sequence). V lost 0 bases and J 1 base, leaving 7 bases between the germline ends. The CDR3 sequence is 14 residues long. The CDR3 region is CASSLVTGNTEAFF. The CDR3 nucleotides are TGTGCCAGCAGCTTGGTAACAGGGAACACTGAAGCTTTCTTT.

The count of this clone is one. This chain joins TRBV4-1 and TRBJ1-2; D gene ambiguous. Germline lookup yields CDR1 MGHRA and CDR2 YSYEKL. Trimming shortened V by 6 bases and J by 3 bases, and 17 bases separated the two germline ends. The CDR3 is 15 residues long. The CDR3 coding sequence is TGCGCCAGCAGAGTAACAGCCACAGTCGACTATGGCTACACCTTC. Translated, it gives CASRVTATVDYGYTF.

The chain employs TRBV19 and TRBJ1-2; 7 bases line up with TRBD1. The ends lost 8 bases at V and 8 bases at J; junction bases unmatched: 11. The CDR3 totals 13 residues. CDR1 is LNHDA, CDR2 SQIVND, per germline (reference sequence). The CDR3 sequence is CASYRTGSMGYTF. The CDR3, as DNA: TGTGCCAGTTATCGGACAGGCTCTATGGGCTACACCTTC.

The chain joins TRBV27 to TRBJ2-6; a weak D match, TRBD2 (6 bases). The V gene lost 3 bases and the J gene lost 1 base, with 10 bases spanning the gap. The CDR3 contains 16 residues. Germline V gene sequence: CDR1 MNHEY, CDR2 SMNVEV (reference sequence). CDR3 bases: TGTGCCAGCAGTTTGGCTGGGGGGTCTGGGGCCAACGTCCTGACTTTC. Protein: CASSLAGGSGANVLTF.

This clone has only one observation. The sample contains more than one DNA sequence encoding this CDR3. V usage is TRBV5-1 and J usage is TRBJ1-5; 7 positions agree with TRBD1. CDR3 length equals 15 residues. Germline V gives CDR1 SGHRS, CDR2 YFSETQ. With V trimmed by 0 bases and J by 6 bases, 6 bases remained unmatched. CDR3 sequence: CASSLGQGGGQPQHF. DNA of the CDR3: TGCGCCAGCAGCTTGGGACAGGGTGGGGGTCAGCCCCAGCATTTT.

The chain has TRBV11-2 and TRBJ2-1, with a tentative D call TRBD2 (5 bases). The CDR3 runs to 18 residues. CDR1 is SGHAT and CDR2 is FQNNGV in the germline V gene. The V end lost 3 bases, the J end lost 0 bases, and 18 bases lay between the germline ends. The CDR3 nucleotides are TGTGCCAGCAGCTTGTCCGGGTTTGCGGGTAGCTCCTACAATGAGCAGTTCTTC. Protein: CASSLSGFAGSSYNEQFF.

This clone was seen a few times. V is TRBV30 and J is TRBJ1-4; no reliable D call. Germline CDR1 GTSNPN, CDR2 SVGIG (reference sequence). The CDR3 contains 13 residues. Trimming left V 4 bases short and J 4 bases short, with 10 bases between. The CDR3 DNA is TGTGCCTGGATCGATCCAGGTAATGAAAAACTGTTTTTT. Translating gives CAWIDPGNEKLFF.

This sequence joins TRBV29-1 and TRBJ1-1, with 11 bases fitting TRBD1. Germline lookup yields CDR1 SQVTM and CDR2 ANQGSEA. CDR3 length equals 14 residues. Germline trimming cut 7 bases from V and 6 bases from J; bases unmatched to any gene: 10. The CDR3: CSAGTGGLQAEAFF. CDR3 in DNA: TGCAGCGCCGGGACAGGGGGGCTTCAGGCTGAAGCTTTCTTT.

J is TRBJ1-1 and V is TRBV29-1; 7 nucleotides agree with TRBD1. Trimming cost V 7 bases and J 3 bases; bases outside gene matches: 8. The CDR3 contains 13 residues. Germline loops: CDR1 SQVTM, CDR2 ANQGSEA. CDR3 bases: TGCAGCGCTCCACAGGGGTCGGACACTGAAGCTTTCTTT. Translation gives CSAPQGSDTEAFF.

This chain uses TRBV7-6 with TRBJ1-2; tentative D call: TRBD1 (6 bases). The germline V and J ends were trimmed by 1 base and 5 bases, with 14 bases remaining between them. Per germline, CDR1 SGHVS and CDR2 FNYEAQ. The CDR3 has 15 amino acids. CDR3 DNA: TGTGCCAGCAGCTTAGGGGGGGGGCAGACATATGGCTACACCTTC. This encodes CASSLGGGQTYGYTF.

The chain combines TRBV11-2 with TRBJ2-7; D is perhaps TRBD2 (7 bases). The CDR3 runs 13 residues. Germline assignment: CDR1 SGHAT and CDR2 FQNNGV. V shed 5 bases and J shed 5 bases, with 13 bases lying between them. The CDR3 sequence is CASSPGGTHEQYF. In nucleotides, the CDR3 is TGTGCCAGCAGCCCGGGGGGCACCCACGAGCAGTACTTC.

The chain uses TRBV10-1 and TRBJ1-2; D is unclear. The germline V gene encodes CDR1 WNHNN and CDR2 SYGVQD (reference sequence). This CDR3 is 14 amino acids long. The V end was cut by 1 base, the J end by 4 bases, with 10 bases between. The CDR3 is CASSELRRGYGYTF. CDR3 bases: TGCGCCAGCAGTGAGTTAAGGCGGGGCTATGGCTACACCTTC.

The genes are TRBV5-1 and TRBJ1-4; no clear D. CDR3 length: 14 amino acids. The germline gives CDR1 SGHRS, CDR2 YFSETQ. The ends were cut back, 0 bases at V and 4 bases at J, with 7 bases in the middle. CDR3 amino acids: CASSLDSYNEKLFF. DNA of the CDR3: TGCGCCAGCAGCTTGGATAGTTATAATGAAAAACTGTTTTTT.